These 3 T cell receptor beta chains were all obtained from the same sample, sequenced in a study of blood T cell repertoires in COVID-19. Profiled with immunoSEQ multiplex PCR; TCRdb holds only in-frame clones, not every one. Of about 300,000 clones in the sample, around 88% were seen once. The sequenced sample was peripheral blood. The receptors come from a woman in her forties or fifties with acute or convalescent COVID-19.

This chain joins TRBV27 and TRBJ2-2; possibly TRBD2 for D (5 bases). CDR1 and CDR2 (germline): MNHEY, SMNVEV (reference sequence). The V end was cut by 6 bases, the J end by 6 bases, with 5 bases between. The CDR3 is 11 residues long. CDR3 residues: CASRLAGELFF. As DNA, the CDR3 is TGTGCCAGCAGACTAGCCGGGGAGCTGTTTTTT.

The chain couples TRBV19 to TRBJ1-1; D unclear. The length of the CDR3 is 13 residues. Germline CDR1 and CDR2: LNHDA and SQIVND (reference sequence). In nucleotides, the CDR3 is TGTGCATCTACCCTAGGCTGGAACACTGAAGCTTTCTTT. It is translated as CASTLGWNTEAFF.

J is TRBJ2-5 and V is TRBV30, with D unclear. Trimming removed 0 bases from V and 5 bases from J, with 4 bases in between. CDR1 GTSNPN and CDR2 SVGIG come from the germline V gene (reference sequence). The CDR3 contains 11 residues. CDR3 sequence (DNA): TGTGCCTGGAGTGTTCAGGAGACCCAGTACTTC. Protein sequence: CAWSVQETQYF.